The rows below give T cell receptor beta chains drawn from one sample of a study of control samples from healthy donors and cancer patients. Assay used: immunoSEQ multiplex PCR; TCRdb lists only in-frame clones, some missing. The sample consists of more than 95,000 clones, approximately 84% of them appearing once. Sequenced input: blood. These receptors all stem from a man aged 18 to 30 in good health. The CDR3 runs from the conserved cysteine through the conserved F or W. D genes are given only for firm matches. Some rows have no size entry. The others give once, few or many, or a class for an expanded clone.

16 | TRBJ1-5 | TRBV7-2 | TRBD1 | . | CASSSNTGTGGQPQHF | TGTGCCAGCAGCTCGAACACCGGGACAGGGGGTCAGCCCCAGCATTTT
13 | TRBJ2-1 | TRBV9 | . | . | CASSVNVGVEQFF | TGTGCCAGCAGCGTGAACGTAGGGGTTGAGCAGTTCTTC
11 | TRBJ2-7 | TRBV20-1 | . | . | CSARKTYEQYF | TGCAGTGCCCGGAAAACCTACGAGCAGTACTTC
14 | TRBJ1-5 | TRBV28 | . | . | CASSEDSELQPQHF | TGTGCCAGCAGTGAAGACAGTGAGCTTCAGCCCCAGCATTTT
14 | TRBJ1-2 | TRBV24-1 | . | . | CATSDSEGSYGYTF | TGTGCCACCAGTGATTCGGAAGGGTCCTATGGCTACACCTTC
16 | TRBJ2-1 | TRBV6-5 | TRBD2 | . | CASSYSGGSSYNEQFF | TGTGCCAGCAGTTACTCTGGCGGGAGTTCCTACAATGAGCAGTTCTTC
14 | TRBJ1-5 | TRBV6-5 | . | once | CASSLRQGNQPQHF | TGTGCCAGCAGTCTCCGCCAGGGGAATCAGCCCCAGCATTTT
15 | TRBJ2-7 | TRBV7-2 | . | few | CASSLHLGQVYEQYF | TGTGCCAGCAGCTTACACCTTGGGCAGGTCTACGAGCAGTACTTC
14 | TRBJ1-1 | TRBV19 | . | . | CASSIGSGNTEAFF | TGTGCCAGTAGTATAGGATCGGGAAACACTGAAGCTTTCTTT
14 | TRBJ2-7 | TRBV3-1/TRBV3-2 | TRBD2 | . | CASSHGTSAYEQYF | TGTGCCAGCAGCCATGGGACTAGCGCCTACGAGCAGTACTTC
16 | TRBJ2-7 | TRBV6-5 | TRBD2 | few | CASSYSGAGASYEQYF | TGTGCCAGCAGTTACTCAGGGGCGGGAGCTTCCTACGAGCAGTACTTC
16 | TRBJ1-5 | TRBV3-1/TRBV3-2 | . | . | CASSHSGRGRNQPQHF | TGTGCCAGCAGCCATAGCGGGCGGGGTCGCAATCAGCCCCAGCATTTT
16 | TRBJ2-2 | TRBV1 | . | . | CTSSPPGGGRTGELFF | TGCACCAGCAGCCCCCCAGGGGGGGGCAGGACCGGGGAGCTGTTTTTT
17 | TRBJ1-4 | TRBV7-8 | . | . | CASSLPRDSGANEKLFF | TGTGCCAGCAGCTTACCAAGGGACTCCGGGGCTAATGAAAAACTGTTTTTT
16 | TRBJ1-5 | TRBV6-2/TRBV6-3 | TRBD1 | few | CASSSLGTGRNQPQHF | TGTGCCAGCAGCTCACTCGGGACAGGTCGTAATCAGCCCCAGCATTTT
17 | TRBJ2-5 | TRBV10-1 | . | . | CASSESRLVTAQETQYF | TGCGCCAGCAGTGAGAGCCGGCTAGTGACAGCCCAAGAGACCCAGTACTTC
15 | TRBJ1-1 | TRBV6-2/TRBV6-3 | . | . | CASSYSGGRNTEAFF | TGTGCCAGCAGTTACTCAGGGGGGCGGAACACTGAAGCTTTCTTT
14 | TRBJ2-2 | TRBV13 | TRBD2 | . | CASRTLALTGELFF | TGTGCCAGCAGAACACTAGCGCTCACCGGGGAGCTGTTTTTT
18 | TRBJ1-5 | TRBV21-1 | . | once | CASSKVEGRTGGNQPQHF | TGTGCCAGCAGCAAAGTGGAGGGCAGGACAGGGGGTAATCAGCCCCAGCATTTT
15 | TRBJ2-2 | TRBV9 | . | . | CASSVRAGNTGELFF | TGTGCCAGCAGCGTAAGGGCAGGGAACACCGGGGAGCTGTTTTTT
12 | TRBJ1-1 | TRBV7-8 | . | . | CASSLAAGEAFF | TGTGCCAGCAGCTTAGCTGCAGGCGAAGCTTTCTTT
17 | TRBJ2-7 | TRBV9 | . | . | CASSVEVDSGIPNEQYF | TGTGCCAGCAGCGTAGAGGTGGATAGCGGTATCCCTAACGAGCAGTACTTC
17 | TRBJ2-7 | TRBV10-1 | . | . | CASSDPPDNLSGGEQYF | TGCGCCAGCAGTGACCCCCCGGACAACCTTTCCGGGGGCGAGCAGTACTTC
17 | TRBJ2-3 | TRBV27 | . | . | CASSPPRGGSLTDTQYF | TGTGCCAGCAGTCCCCCTCGTGGTGGGTCCCTAACAGATACGCAGTATTTT
11 | TRBJ1-1 | TRBV19 | . | . | CASSIGDEAFF | TGTGCCAGTAGTATCGGAGATGAAGCTTTCTTT
12 | TRBJ2-1 | TRBV13 | . | once | CASSSRGDEQFF | TGTGCCAGCAGCTCCCGGGGAGATGAGCAGTTCTTC
16 | TRBJ1-2 | TRBV9 | TRBD1 | . | CASSVGGTGGCYGYTF | TGTGCCAGCAGCGTAGGAGGGACAGGAGGGTGCTATGGCTACACCTTC
12 | TRBJ1-1 | TRBV11-3 | . | . | CASSAEDTEAFF | TGTGCCAGCAGCGCAGAGGACACTGAAGCTTTCTTT
12 | TRBJ2-7 | TRBV4-1 | TRBD2 | . | CASSLGGDEQYF | TGCGCCAGCAGCCTGGGGGGGGACGAGCAGTACTTC
16 | TRBJ2-7 | TRBV21-1 | . | . | CASSKDRTSGSYEQYF | TGTGCCAGCAGCAAGGACAGGACTAGCGGGAGCTACGAGCAGTACTTC
15 | TRBJ2-7 | TRBV11-3 | . | . | CASSLWGGGSYEQYF | TGTGCCAGCAGCCTATGGGGTGGGGGGTCCTACGAGCAGTACTTC
15 | TRBJ1-5 | TRBV6-5 | . | . | CASSYGVTGNQPQHF | TGTGCCAGCAGTTACGGGGTTACGGGCAATCAGCCCCAGCATTTT
15 | TRBJ1-2 | TRBV7-2 | . | few | CASSGVRAGVYGYTF | TGTGCCAGCAGTGGAGTTCGGGCAGGTGTCTATGGCTACACCTTC
13 | TRBJ1-2 | TRBV6-5 | . | . | CASISFQAYGYTF | TGTGCCAGCATCTCTTTCCAGGCGTATGGCTACACCTTC
13 | TRBJ1-2 | TRBV5-1 | TRBD1 | once | CASREDRNYGYTF | TGCGCCAGCAGAGAGGACAGGAACTATGGCTACACCTTC
14 | TRBJ1-2 | TRBV6-5 | . | . | CASSYDQGLSGYTF | TGTGCCAGCAGTTACGATCAGGGGCTAAGTGGCTACACCTTC
12 | TRBJ1-2 | TRBV29-1 | TRBD1 | . | CSAGTGEGGYTF | TGCAGCGCTGGGACAGGGGAAGGTGGCTACACCTTC
15 | TRBJ2-3 | TRBV7-3 | . | . | CASSQTGNWADTQYF | TGTGCCAGCAGCCAAACCGGGAATTGGGCAGATACGCAGTATTTT
16 | TRBJ1-5 | TRBV3-1/TRBV3-2 | . | . | CASSQRAGLGDQPQHF | TGTGCCAGCAGCCAACGGGCGGGGTTAGGGGATCAGCCCCAGCATTTT
18 | TRBJ2-1 | TRBV7-6 | TRBD2 | once | CASSFISSGRPNYNEQFF | TGTGCCAGCAGCTTTATCTCTAGCGGGAGGCCTAATTACAATGAGCAGTTCTTC
14 | TRBJ1-4 | TRBV29-1 | . | once | CSVAGFATNEKLFF | TGCAGCGTTGCAGGTTTTGCAACTAATGAAAAACTGTTTTTT
14 | TRBJ2-7 | TRBV3-1/TRBV3-2 | . | . | CASSRDAGIYEQYF | TGTGCCAGCTCTCGAGACGCGGGAATCTACGAGCAGTACTTC
19 | TRBJ1-4 | TRBV5-1 | . | . | CASSLTAGSSAGANEKLFF | TGCGCCAGCAGCTTGACAGCAGGTAGTTCGGCAGGAGCTAATGAAAAACTGTTTTTT
14 | TRBJ1-4 | TRBV2 | TRBD1 | once | CASSYRGGGEKLFF | TGTGCCAGCAGTTACAGGGGGGGAGGAGAAAAACTGTTTTTT
15 | TRBJ1-5 | TRBV30 | . | . | CAWSGGIYANQPQHF | TGTGCCTGGAGTGGGGGAATATACGCTAATCAGCCCCAGCATTTT
14 | TRBJ1-1 | TRBV19 | . | once | CASLRQGMNTEAFF | TGTGCCAGCCTGAGGCAGGGAATGAACACTGAAGCTTTCTTT
16 | TRBJ1-3 | TRBV30 | . | . | CAWSSIPRSPGNTIYF | TGTGCCTGGAGCTCCATCCCTCGGTCCCCCGGAAACACCATATATTTT
18 | TRBJ1-5 | TRBV9 | . | . | CASSVGLDSLGSNQPQHF | TGTGCCAGCAGCGTTGGACTGGACAGCCTGGGGAGCAATCAGCCCCAGCATTTT
13 | TRBJ1-5 | TRBV9 | . | . | CASSVGTGQPQHF | TGTGCCAGCAGCGTAGGAACCGGCCAGCCCCAGCATTTT